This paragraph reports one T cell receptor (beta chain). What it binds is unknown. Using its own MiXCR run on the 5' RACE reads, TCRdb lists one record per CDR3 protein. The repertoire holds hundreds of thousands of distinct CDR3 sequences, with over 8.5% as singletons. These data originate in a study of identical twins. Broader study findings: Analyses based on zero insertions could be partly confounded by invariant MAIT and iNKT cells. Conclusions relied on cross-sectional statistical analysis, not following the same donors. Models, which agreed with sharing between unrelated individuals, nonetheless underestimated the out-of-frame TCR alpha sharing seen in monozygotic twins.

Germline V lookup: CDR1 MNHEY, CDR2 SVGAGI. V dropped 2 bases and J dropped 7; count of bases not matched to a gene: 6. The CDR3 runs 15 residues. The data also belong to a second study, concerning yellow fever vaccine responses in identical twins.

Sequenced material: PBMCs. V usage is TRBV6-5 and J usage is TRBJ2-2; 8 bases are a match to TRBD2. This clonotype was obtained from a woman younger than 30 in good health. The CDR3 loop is CASSYRSGEGGELFF. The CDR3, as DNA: TGTGCCAGCAGTTACCGTAGCGGGGAAGGCGGGGAGCTGTTTTTT.